The 32 T cell receptor beta chains presented below share a single source sample, sequenced in a study of cytomegalovirus exposure and HLA in healthy donors. Assay: immunoSEQ multiplex PCR; the TCRdb copy retains only in-frame clones and omits some. This table has approximately 90,000 clones, about 96% appearing once. Sample: PBMCs. Source of these receptors: a man aged 18 to 29 in good health and CMV-seronegative.

CDR3 region: CASRAGQGNTEAFF. The CDR3 DNA is TGTGCCAGCAGGGCCGGACAGGGGAACACTGAAGCTTTCTTT. The chain carries TRBV28 and TRBJ1-1; 8 bases fit TRBD1. V dropped 6 bases and J dropped 1; count of bases not matched to a gene: 4. Germline V lookup: CDR1 MDHEN, CDR2 SYDVKM. The CDR3 sequence is 14 residues long.

V and J are TRBV4-1 and TRBJ2-3; D is unclear. The germline V gene encodes CDR1 MGHRA and CDR2 YSYEKL. Trimming left V 0 bases short and J 0 bases short, with 4 bases between. This CDR3 region has 14 residues. The CDR3 loop reads CASSQEASTDTQYF. For the CDR3, the DNA is TGCGCCAGCAGCCAAGAAGCTAGCACAGATACGCAGTATTTT.

This chain uses TRBV6-5 with TRBJ2-1; 7 bases match TRBD1. CDR1 is MNHEY and CDR2 is SVGAGI in the germline V gene. V trimming: 2 bases; J trimming: 2 bases; junction bases outside the gene matches: 3. CDR3 length: 15 amino acids. CDR3 nucleotides: TGTGCCAGCAGTTACCTAGGGGGCGCCTACAATGAGCAGTTCTTC. Residues: CASSYLGGAYNEQFF.

The chain joins TRBV11-2 to TRBJ2-3; tentatively, D is TRBD2 (6 bases). The germline V gene encodes CDR1 SGHAT and CDR2 FQNNGV. V was clipped by 5 bases and J by 4 bases, with 19 bases between them. The CDR3 has 16 amino acids. The CDR3 reads CASSPTSPPSADTQYF. CDR3 coding DNA: TGTGCCAGCAGCCCTACTAGCCCCCCTTCCGCAGATACGCAGTATTTT.

The CDR3 sequence is CASSSTPSGPYNEQFF. CDR3 sequence (DNA): TGTGCCAGCAGCTCTACCCCTAGCGGCCCCTACAATGAGCAGTTCTTC. This rearrangement joins TRBV11-3 to TRBJ2-1; 7 bases align to TRBD2. This CDR3 comprises 16 residues. Germline V lookup: CDR1 SGHNT, CDR2 YENEEA. After removal of 4 bases from V and 2 bases from J, the junction contained 8 bases not matched to a gene.

The chain joins TRBV9 to TRBJ2-5, with a weak D call TRBD2 (6 bases). CDR1 is SGDLS, CDR2 YYNGEE, per germline. This CDR3 comprises 16 residues. V was clipped by 0 bases and J by 1 base, with 13 bases between them. CDR3 nucleotides: TGTGCCAGCAGCGTAGCGGGGACTCCTGGCCAAGAGACCCAGTACTTC. Its translation is CASSVAGTPGQETQYF.

This sequence joins TRBV5-1 and TRBJ2-5, with 10 positions matching TRBD2. Losses at the gene ends were 5 bases for V and 0 bases for J; bases not matched to a gene: 4. Germline V gene lookup returns CDR1 SGHRS and CDR2 YFSETQ. The CDR3 covers 15 residues. CDR3 amino acids: CASSSLAGDQETQYF. The CDR3 nucleotides read TGCGCCAGCAGTTCTCTAGCGGGGGACCAAGAGACCCAGTACTTC.

V is TRBV9 and J is TRBJ2-1; TRBD2 matches 13 bases. Trimming at V came to 2 bases and at J to 10 bases, leaving 6 bases not matched to a gene. Germline V gene sequence: CDR1 SGDLS, CDR2 YYNGEE. This CDR3 spans 15 amino acids. The CDR3 spells CASSVGTSGIHEQFF. The CDR3 nucleotides read TGTGCCAGCAGCGTTGGGACTAGCGGGATTCACGAGCAGTTCTTC.

The V gene is TRBV7-2, the J gene TRBJ1-2; 8 positions agree with TRBD1. V trimming: 5 bases; J trimming: 8 bases; junction bases outside the gene matches: 10. The CDR3 loop spans 14 amino acids. CDR1 and CDR2 (germline): SGHTA, FQGNSA. This CDR3 reads CASSPDREVLGYTF. As DNA, the CDR3 is TGTGCCAGCAGCCCGGACAGGGAGGTCTTGGGCTACACCTTC.

Here the CDR3 DNA reads TGTGCCAGCAGTCCGGGACTAGCGGGAGGAAAGCAGTACGTC. Translation: CASSPGLAGGKQYV. The J gene is TRBJ2-7, the V gene TRBV6-1; 15 positions agree with TRBD2. CDR3 length: 14 amino acids. Per germline, CDR1 MNHNS and CDR2 SASEGT. Trimming took 5 bases from V and 8 from J; bases not matched to a gene: 4.

The V and J genes are TRBV5-1 and TRBJ2-3; TRBD1 is a possible D gene (6 bases). V lost 3 bases to trimming and J lost 4 bases, with 9 bases between them. Germline V lookup: CDR1 SGHRS, CDR2 YFSETQ. The CDR3 runs to 13 residues. The CDR3 loop is CASSSQGSDTQYF. As DNA, the CDR3 is TGCGCCAGCAGCTCTCAGGGGTCAGATACGCAGTATTTT. Based on the CDR3 plus reference TRBV5-1 and TRBJ2-3, the full variable domain is KAGVTQTPRYLIKTRGQQVTLSCSPISGHRSVSWYQQTPGQGLQFLFEYFSETQRNKGNFPGRFSGRQFSNSRSEMNVSTLELGDSALYLCASSSQGSDTQYFGPGTRLTVL.

This chain links TRBV28 with TRBJ2-3; the D is unclear. This CDR3 comprises 12 residues. The V end was cut by 7 bases, the J end by 4 bases, with 9 bases between. In germline, CDR1 is MDHEN, CDR2 SYDVKM. In DNA, the CDR3 is TGTGCCAGCAAGCCGTACCCAGATACGCAGTATTTT. This sequence encodes CASKPYPDTQYF.

The gene calls are TRBV27 and TRBJ2-1, with 14 bases fitting TRBD2. CDR3 length: 17 amino acids. CDR1 and CDR2 from the germline V gene are MNHEY and SMNVEV (reference sequence). The trim removed 2 bases at V and 8 bases at J, leaving 8 bases unmatched. CDR3 bases: TGTGCCAGCAGTTTAGCCTTGGGACTAGCGGGAGTGGATGAGCAGTTCTTC. The encoded protein is CASSLALGLAGVDEQFF.

V gene TRBV28 combines with J gene TRBJ2-7; 7 bases fit TRBD1. Germline V gives CDR1 MDHEN, CDR2 SYDVKM. V was clipped by 4 bases and J by 3 bases; unmatched bases: 6. The CDR3 consists of 14 residues. CDR3 loop: CASSSRQGYYEQYF. The CDR3 DNA follows: TGTGCCAGCAGTTCCAGACAGGGATACTACGAGCAGTACTTC.

The rearrangement joins TRBV10-3 to TRBJ1-4; tentative D call: TRBD1 (6 bases). The CDR3 spans 14 residues. The V gene's germline CDR1 is ENHRY and CDR2 SYGVKD. Trimming shortened V by 3 bases and J by 8 bases, and 13 bases separated the two germline ends. The CDR3 protein is CAISEGQGSEKLFF. The CDR3 coding sequence is TGTGCCATCAGTGAAGGCCAGGGGTCGGAAAAACTGTTTTTT.

The chain uses TRBV11-3 and TRBJ2-1, with D tentatively TRBD2 (5 bases). Germline CDR1 reads SGHNT; CDR2 reads YENEEA. This CDR3 contains 14 residues. Deletions cut 3 bases from V and 9 bases from J, with 15 bases between. This CDR3 is CASSLFQLGIEQFF. CDR3 coding DNA: TGTGCCAGCAGCTTGTTTCAACTAGGGATTGAGCAGTTCTTC.

The chain uses TRBV29-1 and TRBJ2-1; D perhaps matches TRBD1 (5 bases). Germline values: CDR1 SQVTM, CDR2 ANQGSEA. V gave up 5 bases and J gave up 10 bases, with 15 bases separating them. This CDR3 has 12 amino acids. The CDR3 spells CSVTRVIREQFF. In nucleotides, the CDR3 is TGCAGCGTTACCAGGGTGATACGGGAGCAGTTCTTC.

This clone was seen a single time. The chain's CDR3 is CSVVGGSTDTQYF. DNA for the CDR3: TGCAGCGTTGTTGGCGGTAGCACAGATACGCAGTATTTT. The chain couples TRBV29-1 to TRBJ2-3; D unresolved. Per germline, CDR1 SQVTM and CDR2 ANQGSEA. The CDR3 runs to 13 residues. V lost 4 bases and J lost 0, with 8 bases in between.

The chain has TRBV11-2 and TRBJ2-4; possibly TRBD2 for D (6 bases). The CDR3 spans 12 residues. The germline CDR1 and CDR2 sequences are SGHAT and FQNNGV. Trimming stripped 8 bases from V and 8 bases from J, with 13 bases between. This chain's CDR3 is CASGLNGHIQYF. CDR3 coding DNA: TGTGCCAGCGGACTAAACGGGCACATTCAGTACTTC.

The chain carries TRBV6-5 and TRBJ1-2; D perhaps matches TRBD1 (5 bases). V was shortened by 5 bases and J by 2 bases, with 12 bases between the two germline ends. Germline V CDR1 and CDR2: MNHEY, SVGAGI. This CDR3 has 14 amino acids. CDR3 sequence reads: CASSPTGGNYGYTF. The DNA of the CDR3 is TGTGCCAGCAGTCCAACGGGGGGGAACTATGGCTACACCTTC.

This chain connects TRBV6-1 to TRBJ2-5; 7 positions agree with TRBD2. This CDR3 is built from 16 residues. Trimming at V came to 1 base and at J to 4 bases, leaving 9 bases not matched to a gene. CDR1 and CDR2 from the germline V gene are MNHNS and SASEGT. In DNA form, the CDR3 reads TGTGCCAGCAGTGAAGACAGGAAGGTAGCGGGAGAGACCCAGTACTTC. Its translation: CASSEDRKVAGETQYF.

This clone was found once. The rearrangement links TRBV9 to TRBJ2-3; TRBD2 aligns across 11 bases. V shed 4 bases, J shed 5 bases, and the junction held 12 bases outside the gene matches. There are 17 residues in the CDR3. Germline CDR1 reads SGDLS; CDR2 reads YYNGEE. The CDR3 region is CASSPRPLAGGLDTQYF. The CDR3 DNA is TGTGCCAGCAGCCCCCGCCCTTTAGCGGGAGGGTTAGATACGCAGTATTTT.

Points on this clone: A junction boundary mismatches the germline segment, possibly from a read error. The rearrangement links TRBV7-7 to TRBJ2-1, with 9 bases fitting TRBD2. Per germline, CDR1 SSHAT and CDR2 FNYEAQ (reference sequence). This CDR3 region has 17 residues. The CDR3 is CASRYPLAGRRYNEQFF. CDR3 bases: TGTGCTAGCAGGTACCCACTAGCGGGCCGCAGGTACAATGAGCAGTTCTTC. Variable domain in full (rest from reference TRBV7-7 and TRBJ2-1): GAGVSQSPRYKVTKRGQDVTLRCDPISSHATLYWYQQALGQGPEFLTYFNYEAQPDKSGLPSDRFSAERPEGSISTLTIQRTEQRDSAMYRCASRYPLAGRRYNEQFFGPGTRLTVL.

V usage is TRBV6-5 and J usage is TRBJ1-2, with a tentative D call TRBD1 (6 bases). The V end lost 6 bases, the J end lost 8 bases, and 10 bases lay between the germline ends. This CDR3 spans 11 amino acids. Germline CDR1 and CDR2: MNHEY and SVGAGI. The CDR3 DNA reads TGTGCCAGCAGGATGACAGGCGGCTACACCTTC. Amino acid sequence: CASRMTGGYTF.

J is TRBJ1-1 and V is TRBV11-2, with a weak D call TRBD1 (5 bases). Trimming stripped 5 bases from V and 8 bases from J, with 15 bases between. The CDR3 is 13 amino acids. CDR1 and CDR2 (germline): SGHAT, FQNNGV. The CDR3 loop is CASSQDAHREAFF. The CDR3 nucleotides read TGTGCCAGCAGCCAAGACGCCCACAGGGAAGCTTTCTTT. The entire variable domain, with the rest obtained from reference TRBV11-2 and TRBJ1-1, is as follows: EAGVAQSPRYKIIEKRQSVAFWCNPISGHATLYWYQQILGQGPKLLIQFQNNGVVDDSQLPKDRFSAERLKGVDSTLKIQPAKLEDSAVYLCASSQDAHREAFFGQGTRLTVV.

The chain couples TRBV28 to TRBJ1-1; a weak D match, TRBD1 (5 bases). The V gene lost 5 bases and the J gene lost 5 bases, with 15 bases spanning the gap. The CDR3 runs to 14 residues. Germline values: CDR1 MDHEN, CDR2 SYDVKM. The CDR3 loop is CASSQRGGRTEAFF. Here the CDR3 DNA reads TGTGCCAGCAGTCAACGTGGGGGGAGGACTGAAGCTTTCTTT.

The chain couples TRBV15 to TRBJ1-4, with TRBD1 as a possible D gene (5 bases). CDR1 is LNHNV and CDR2 is YYDKDF in the germline V gene (reference sequence). CDR3 length: 15 amino acids. Trimming took 1 base from V and 4 from J, leaving 10 bases between them. The DNA of the CDR3 is TGTGCCACCAGCAGAGCCCGGGGGAGTAATGAAAAACTGTTTTTT. It codes for CATSRARGSNEKLFF.

CDR3 protein: CASSQDRGFMTEAFF. DNA for the CDR3: TGCGCCAGCAGCCAAGACAGGGGGTTTATGACTGAAGCTTTCTTT. V and J are TRBV4-3 and TRBJ1-1; 7 positions agree with TRBD1. Germline trimming cut 0 bases from V and 5 bases from J; bases unmatched to any gene: 6. The V gene's germline CDR1 is LGHNA and CDR2 YSLEER. The CDR3 has 15 amino acids.

This chain joins TRBV5-4 and TRBJ2-1; 7 nucleotides match TRBD2. Germline V gene data show CDR1 as SGHNT and CDR2 as YYREEE (reference sequence). CDR3 length: 14 residues. V lost 3 bases and J lost 6; bases outside the gene matches: 6. The CDR3 region has the DNA TGTGCCAGCAGCTGGGGGGGGAGCCTCAATGAGCAGTTCTTC. Its translation: CASSWGGSLNEQFF. Full variable domain (rest looked up from reference TRBV5-4 and TRBJ2-1): ETGVTQSPTHLIKTRGQQVTLRCSSQSGHNTVSWYQQALGQGPQFIFQYYREEENGRGNFPPRFSGLQFPNYSSELNVNALELDDSALYLCASSWGGSLNEQFFGPGTRLTVL.

This chain uses TRBV5-1 with TRBJ2-3, with 11 bases identical to TRBD2. V was pared by 1 base and J by 0 bases, with 4 bases of the junction left unmatched. This CDR3 is 17 amino acids long. Germline lookup yields CDR1 SGHRS and CDR2 YFSETQ. CDR3 sequence: CASSLRGLAVSTDTQYF. The CDR3 DNA follows: TGCGCCAGCAGCTTGAGGGGACTAGCGGTTAGCACAGATACGCAGTATTTT.

This chain links TRBV27 with TRBJ2-3, with TRBD1 as a possible D gene (5 bases). Germline V gives CDR1 MNHEY, CDR2 SMNVEV (reference sequence). This CDR3 contains 13 residues. V dropped 4 bases and J dropped 3 bases, with 8 bases sitting between them. The CDR3 here is CASSWQGTDTQYF. Here the CDR3 DNA reads TGTGCCAGCAGTTGGCAGGGAACAGATACGCAGTATTTT.

The J gene is TRBJ2-1, the V gene TRBV2; 11 bases match TRBD2. V lost 6 bases, J lost 4 bases, and 5 bases stayed unmatched. The CDR3 loop spans 15 amino acids. The V gene's germline CDR1 is SNHLY and CDR2 FYNNEI. The CDR3 DNA is TGTGCCAGCAGGGGGACTAGCGGTCCTTACAATGAGCAGTTCTTC. Amino acids: CASRGTSGPYNEQFF.